The clone carrying this T cell receptor beta chain was picked up a small number of times. The target antigen is unknown. This sample is drawn from a study of post-analysis software for immune sequencing data. On the study more broadly: Included courses were relapsing-remitting and secondary progressive multiple sclerosis; progressive-relapsing multiple sclerosis was also included. Study results and caveats: Multiple sclerosis patients showed significantly lower normalized Chao1 diversity than controls did. Elevated frequency relative to controls characterized roughly five TRBV segments in patients, TRBV5-6, TRBV5-1 and TRBV20-1 among them. Batch-mates among the samples co-clustered strongly by F measure.

Built from TCR beta cDNA, the libraries had unique molecular identifiers in them. Out of roughly 0.85 to 11 million T cells, about 510,000 cDNA molecules were generated. TCRdb called the PCR reads again in MiXCR, with one record for every CDR3 protein. In the table there are about 540,000 distinct CDR3 sequences, approximately 34% of which are singletons. The CDR3 has 15 amino acids. Germline V lookup: CDR1 SGHRS, CDR2 YFSETQ. The ends lost 4 bases at V and 1 base at J; junction bases unmatched: 6. The receptor was isolated from a girl under 18 with multiple sclerosis. Specimen: blood. The rearrangement joins TRBV5-1 to TRBJ2-3; 7 bases match TRBD2. CDR3 loop: CASSPGGGGTDTQYF. The CDR3 coding sequence is TGCGCCAGCAGCCCTGGTGGGGGGGGCACAGATACGCAGTATTTT.